These T cell receptor beta chains were read from a single sample in a study of blood T cell repertoires in COVID-19. TCRdb's table, derived via immunoSEQ multiplex PCR, lists solely in-frame clones and lacks some. The sample holds fewer than 150,000 clones, about two thirds seen once. The specimen sequenced was peripheral blood. These receptors all stem from a human donor with acute or convalescent COVID-19. The donor label of this sample is uncertain. CDR3s include the opening cysteine and the closing phenylalanine or tryptophan. A D gene is named only where the DNA matches it firmly. Where a row states a size, it is once, few, many or the class of an expanded clone; other rows omit it.

D gene: TRBD2; V gene: TRBV15; J gene: TRBJ2-1; clone size: -; CDR3 DNA: TGTGCCACCAGCAGAGTCCAGCTAGCGGGGGGCGGCGATGAGCAGTTCTTC; CDR3 protein: CATSRVQLAGGGDEQFF
D gene: -; V gene: TRBV6-5; J gene: TRBJ2-1; clone size: few; CDR3 DNA: TGTGCCAGCAGGGTAGTGATTCCGTCCTACAATGAGCAGTTCTTC; CDR3 protein: CASRVVIPSYNEQFF
D gene: TRBD1; V gene: TRBV18; J gene: TRBJ1-2; clone size: -; CDR3 DNA: TGTGCCAGCTCTTACCGACAGGGTGGGGACTATGGCTACACCTTC; CDR3 protein: CASSYRQGGDYGYTF
D gene: -; V gene: TRBV7-2; J gene: TRBJ1-2; clone size: -; CDR3 DNA: TGTGCCAGCAGCCCAGTGGGGGGGAGTGGCTACACCTTC; CDR3 protein: CASSPVGGSGYTF
D gene: TRBD1; V gene: TRBV10-3; J gene: TRBJ2-5; clone size: -; CDR3 DNA: TGTGCCACCCGGGTGGGGCAGGGGGTCGAGACCCAGTACTTC; CDR3 protein: CATRVGQGVETQYF
D gene: -; V gene: TRBV6-1; J gene: TRBJ1-3; clone size: -; CDR3 DNA: TGTGCCAGCAGTGATGGAGGGAGCTCTGGAAACACCATATATTTT; CDR3 protein: CASSDGGSSGNTIYF
D gene: TRBD2; V gene: TRBV5-6; J gene: TRBJ2-2; clone size: -; CDR3 DNA: TGTGCCAGCAGCTTGCTGACTAGCGGGGGTCTCGGAAGGCTGTTTTTT; CDR3 protein: CASSLLTSGGLGRLFF
D gene: TRBD1; V gene: TRBV11-2; J gene: TRBJ2-5; clone size: -; CDR3 DNA: TGTGCCAGCAGCTTAGTTTCGGACAGGCAAGAGACCCAGTACTTC; CDR3 protein: CASSLVSDRQETQYF
D gene: -; V gene: TRBV5-1; J gene: TRBJ2-1; clone size: -; CDR3 DNA: TGCGCCAGCAGCCGATTGGCCAGGGACTCCTACAATGAGCAGTTCTTC; CDR3 protein: CASSRLARDSYNEQFF
D gene: TRBD2; V gene: TRBV5-1; J gene: TRBJ2-5; clone size: -; CDR3 DNA: TGCGCCCGCGAGAGCGGGGGGGGGTCGGAGACCCAGTACTTC; CDR3 protein: CARESGGGSETQYF
D gene: -; V gene: TRBV7-2; J gene: TRBJ2-5; clone size: -; CDR3 DNA: TGTGCCAGCAGCTTGTCGGGGTTCGGTGAGACCCAGTACTTC; CDR3 protein: CASSLSGFGETQYF
D gene: TRBD2; V gene: TRBV18; J gene: TRBJ2-3; clone size: -; CDR3 DNA: TGTGCCAGCTCACCCCTAGCGGGGAGGCCAGATACGCAGTATTTT; CDR3 protein: CASSPLAGRPDTQYF
D gene: TRBD1; V gene: TRBV24-1; J gene: TRBJ1-2; clone size: few; CDR3 DNA: TGTGCCACCAGTGCCGCGCGGGACAGAGGTACTAACTATGGCTACACCTTC; CDR3 protein: CATSAARDRGTNYGYTF
D gene: TRBD2; V gene: TRBV5-1; J gene: TRBJ2-5; clone size: once; CDR3 DNA: TGCGCCAGCAGCCGGGGACTAGCGGGGCAGGGAGAGACCCAGTACTTC; CDR3 protein: CASSRGLAGQGETQYF
D gene: TRBD1; V gene: TRBV27; J gene: TRBJ1-2; clone size: -; CDR3 DNA: TGTGCCAGCAGTTTATCCCCACAGGGGGCGCTGGGAAATGGCTACACCTTC; CDR3 protein: CASSLSPQGALGNGYTF
D gene: TRBD2; V gene: TRBV4-2; J gene: TRBJ2-1; clone size: -; CDR3 DNA: TGTGCCAGCAGCCAGGAAGCCCCTAGCGGGAGTCTCAATGAGCAGTTCTTC; CDR3 protein: CASSQEAPSGSLNEQFF
D gene: -; V gene: TRBV2; J gene: TRBJ2-1; clone size: -; CDR3 DNA: TGTGCCAGCGAAAACCCAGGGGTCAATGAGCAGTTCTTC; CDR3 protein: CASENPGVNEQFF
D gene: TRBD1; V gene: TRBV2; J gene: TRBJ1-4; clone size: -; CDR3 DNA: TGTGCCAGCAGTGAAAGGACAGGAGGTGAAAAACTGTTTTTT; CDR3 protein: CASSERTGGEKLFF
D gene: -; V gene: TRBV5-8; J gene: TRBJ1-2; clone size: -; CDR3 DNA: TGTGCCAGCAGCTCACGACAGGCTAACTATGGCTACACCTTC; CDR3 protein: CASSSRQANYGYTF
D gene: TRBD2; V gene: TRBV29-1; J gene: TRBJ2-3; clone size: -; CDR3 DNA: TGCAGCGTTGCGCTAGCGGGGGGGAGCGGCACAGATACGCAGTATTTT; CDR3 protein: CSVALAGGSGTDTQYF
D gene: -; V gene: TRBV19; J gene: TRBJ1-3; clone size: -; CDR3 DNA: TGTGCCAGTAGTATGGGGGCTTATGGAAACACCATATATTTT; CDR3 protein: CASSMGAYGNTIYF
D gene: -; V gene: TRBV21-1; J gene: TRBJ1-2; clone size: many; CDR3 DNA: TGTGCCAGCAGCAAAGTTCCGGGGGATTACTATGGCTACACCTTC; CDR3 protein: CASSKVPGDYYGYTF
D gene: TRBD1; V gene: TRBV7-2; J gene: TRBJ2-2; clone size: -; CDR3 DNA: TGTGCCAGCAGCTTAGGGACAGGCAGCGGGGAGCTGTTTTTT; CDR3 protein: CASSLGTGSGELFF
D gene: -; V gene: TRBV3-1/TRBV3-2; J gene: TRBJ1-5; clone size: -; CDR3 DNA: TGTGCCAGCAGCCTTGGCAGCAATCAGCCCCAGCATTTT; CDR3 protein: CASSLGSNQPQHF
D gene: TRBD1; V gene: TRBV3-1/TRBV3-2; J gene: TRBJ2-7; clone size: -; CDR3 DNA: TGTGCCAGCAGCCAGGACAGGGGATTAGGGGAGCAGTACTTC; CDR3 protein: CASSQDRGLGEQYF
D gene: -; V gene: TRBV7-9; J gene: TRBJ2-3; clone size: -; CDR3 DNA: TGTGCCAGCAGATTCCCGGGGGGCGGGGGTACAGATACGCAGTATTTT; CDR3 protein: CASRFPGGGGTDTQYF
D gene: TRBD1; V gene: TRBV6-6; J gene: TRBJ1-3; clone size: -; CDR3 DNA: TGTGCCAGCAGCCCGGACAGGGGCGCCGGAAACACCATATATTTT; CDR3 protein: CASSPDRGAGNTIYF
D gene: -; V gene: TRBV6-5; J gene: TRBJ1-5; clone size: -; CDR3 DNA: TGTGCCAGCAGTTACCCCTCCAGGGGCGAGCAGCCCCAGCATTTT; CDR3 protein: CASSYPSRGEQPQHF
D gene: -; V gene: TRBV30; J gene: TRBJ1-2; clone size: -; CDR3 DNA: TGTGCCTGGAGTTTAGGGGTCTATGGCTACACCTTC; CDR3 protein: CAWSLGVYGYTF
D gene: TRBD2; V gene: TRBV2; J gene: TRBJ2-7; clone size: -; CDR3 DNA: TGTGCCAGCAGGGAAGGACTAGCGGGGACCGAGCAGTACTTC; CDR3 protein: CASREGLAGTEQYF
D gene: -; V gene: TRBV12-3/TRBV12-4; J gene: TRBJ1-6; clone size: -; CDR3 DNA: TGTGCCAGCAGCGGACAAGGAAATTCACCCCTCCACTTT; CDR3 protein: CASSGQGNSPLHF
D gene: TRBD2; V gene: TRBV7-6; J gene: TRBJ2-1; clone size: -; CDR3 DNA: TGTGCCAGCAGCTTTACGGGGGGGCTTAGCTCCTACAATGAGCAGTTCTTC; CDR3 protein: CASSFTGGLSSYNEQFF
D gene: -; V gene: TRBV3-1/TRBV3-2; J gene: TRBJ2-5; clone size: few; CDR3 DNA: TGTGCCAGCAGCCAAGGAGGGCAGCAAGAGACCCAGTACTTC; CDR3 protein: CASSQGGQQETQYF
D gene: TRBD1; V gene: TRBV5-1; J gene: TRBJ1-2; clone size: -; CDR3 DNA: TGCGCCAGCAGCCCCGGACAGGGGACTAACTATGGCTACACCTTC; CDR3 protein: CASSPGQGTNYGYTF
D gene: -; V gene: TRBV4-1; J gene: TRBJ1-1; clone size: many; CDR3 DNA: TGCGCCAGCAGCCAATCTCTGAACACTGAAGCTTTCTTT; CDR3 protein: CASSQSLNTEAFF
D gene: -; V gene: TRBV5-6; J gene: TRBJ1-2; clone size: once; CDR3 DNA: TGTGCCAGCAGCTTAGGAGTCAGGGGCCCCGGCTACACCTTC; CDR3 protein: CASSLGVRGPGYTF
D gene: -; V gene: TRBV11-2; J gene: TRBJ1-2; clone size: -; CDR3 DNA: TGTGCCAGCAGCTTAGATGGGCGTAACTATGGCTACACCTTC; CDR3 protein: CASSLDGRNYGYTF
D gene: -; V gene: TRBV6-6; J gene: TRBJ1-6; clone size: -; CDR3 DNA: TGTGCCAGCAGTTACTCGGGAGGGGGTCGTAATTCACCCCTCCACTTT; CDR3 protein: CASSYSGGGRNSPLHF
D gene: -; V gene: TRBV20-1; J gene: TRBJ2-7; clone size: -; CDR3 DNA: TGCAGTGCTAGAAAAGGGGACGAGCAGTACTTC; CDR3 protein: CSARKGDEQYF
D gene: TRBD1; V gene: TRBV30; J gene: TRBJ1-6; clone size: few; CDR3 DNA: TGTGCCTGGGACAGGGGGGATTCACCCCTCCACTTT; CDR3 protein: CAWDRGDSPLHF
D gene: TRBD2; V gene: TRBV10-2; J gene: TRBJ2-4; clone size: -; CDR3 DNA: TGCGCCAGCAGTGAGTTCGGACTAGCCGCGCGGGGAGGGCCAAAAAACATTCAGTACTTC; CDR3 protein: CASSEFGLAARGGPKNIQYF
D gene: -; V gene: TRBV27; J gene: TRBJ2-2; clone size: -; CDR3 DNA: TGTGCCAGCACTCCTTTTCGTCGGGGAACCGGGGAGCTGTTTTTT; CDR3 protein: CASTPFRRGTGELFF
D gene: -; V gene: TRBV4-1; J gene: TRBJ1-2; clone size: -; CDR3 DNA: TGCGCCAGCAGCCTAGACAGGCGCTATGGCTACACCTTC; CDR3 protein: CASSLDRRYGYTF
D gene: -; V gene: TRBV9; J gene: TRBJ2-2; clone size: -; CDR3 DNA: TGTGCCAGCAGCGTAGTTAGCTCTGCCGGGGAGCTGTTTTTT; CDR3 protein: CASSVVSSAGELFF
D gene: -; V gene: TRBV6-5; J gene: TRBJ1-6; clone size: -; CDR3 DNA: TGTGCCAGCAGTTATCGGGGGGCGTATAATTCACCCCTCCACTTT; CDR3 protein: CASSYRGAYNSPLHF
D gene: -; V gene: TRBV28; J gene: TRBJ1-1; clone size: -; CDR3 DNA: TGTGCCAGCAGTTGGACAGCCTCCACTGAAGCTTTCTTT; CDR3 protein: CASSWTASTEAFF
D gene: -; V gene: TRBV7-8; J gene: TRBJ1-6; clone size: -; CDR3 DNA: TGTGCCAGCAGCTTAGAGTTTCAGGTTGAAAATTCACCCCTCCACTTT; CDR3 protein: CASSLEFQVENSPLHF
D gene: TRBD2; V gene: TRBV4-1; J gene: TRBJ2-7; clone size: -; CDR3 DNA: TGCGCCAGCAGCCAAGCCCAATTTGGGGGGGGGACCTACGAGCAGTACTTC; CDR3 protein: CASSQAQFGGGTYEQYF
D gene: -; V gene: TRBV12-3/TRBV12-4; J gene: TRBJ1-2; clone size: -; CDR3 DNA: TGTGCCAGCAGTGAGACTCCAGGGCAGGGCTACACCTTC; CDR3 protein: CASSETPGQGYTF
D gene: -; V gene: TRBV28; J gene: TRBJ1-2; clone size: few; CDR3 DNA: TGTGCCAGCAGCCAACCGCGGGGGGCTGGGGGCTACACCTTC; CDR3 protein: CASSQPRGAGGYTF
D gene: -; V gene: TRBV28; J gene: TRBJ1-1; clone size: -; CDR3 DNA: TGTGCCAGCGAGCGGGACGCTGGCACTGAAGCTTTCTTT; CDR3 protein: CASERDAGTEAFF
D gene: TRBD1; V gene: TRBV29-1; J gene: TRBJ1-2; clone size: -; CDR3 DNA: TGCAGCGTGCCACAGGGGGCAAAAGGCTACACCTTC; CDR3 protein: CSVPQGAKGYTF
D gene: TRBD1; V gene: TRBV7-9; J gene: TRBJ1-1; clone size: many; CDR3 DNA: TGTGCCAGCAGCTCAGAGGGGGCTTCCGGGGCAGCTTTCTTT; CDR3 protein: CASSSEGASGAAFF
D gene: TRBD1; V gene: TRBV7-9; J gene: TRBJ2-7; clone size: -; CDR3 DNA: TGTGCCAGCAGCTTACCAGGACAGGGGATATGGGAGCAGTACTTC; CDR3 protein: CASSLPGQGIWEQYF
D gene: -; V gene: TRBV6-1; J gene: TRBJ1-2; clone size: many; CDR3 DNA: TGTGCCAGCAGTGAAGAGGCAGGGGAGTACTATGGCTACACCTTC; CDR3 protein: CASSEEAGEYYGYTF
D gene: -; V gene: TRBV29-1; J gene: TRBJ1-1; clone size: -; CDR3 DNA: TGCAGCGTTGTTCCGGGGAGGATGAACACTGAAGCTTTCTTT; CDR3 protein: CSVVPGRMNTEAFF
D gene: -; V gene: TRBV9; J gene: TRBJ2-2; clone size: few; CDR3 DNA: TGTGCCAGCAACGACAGAAACACCGGGGAGCTGTTTTTT; CDR3 protein: CASNDRNTGELFF
D gene: -; V gene: TRBV27; J gene: TRBJ2-3; clone size: few; CDR3 DNA: TGTGCCAGCAGAAGACAGTTTCGTTCCGTAGATACGCAGTATTTT; CDR3 protein: CASRRQFRSVDTQYF
D gene: TRBD1; V gene: TRBV18; J gene: TRBJ2-7; clone size: few; CDR3 DNA: TGTGCCAGCTCGCCGGGACAGGGACTTTACTACGAGCAGTACTTC; CDR3 protein: CASSPGQGLYYEQYF